Below are 22 T cell receptor beta chains sequenced from a single sample in a study of cytomegalovirus exposure and HLA in healthy donors. It was with 60 Vbeta and 13 Jbeta primers that the PCR ran. The assay was immunoSEQ multiplex PCR, and TCRdb's table has in-frame clones only and misses some. The sample lists about 130,000 clones; 74% were seen once. Sequences were obtained from PBMCs. The origin of the receptors is a woman aged 45-65 years in good health and CMV-seropositive.

The chain combines TRBV30 with TRBJ2-5; 8 bases are shared with TRBD2. The length of the CDR3 is 14 residues. Germline CDR1 reads GTSNPN; CDR2 reads SVGIG (reference sequence). V lost 4 bases, J lost 5 bases, and 9 bases stayed unmatched. The CDR3 region is CAWNLRGGFETQYF. CDR3 in DNA: TGTGCCTGGAATCTTCGGGGGGGATTTGAGACCCAGTACTTC.

The chain carries TRBV2 and TRBJ1-3, with no clear D. The V end lost 3 bases, the J end lost 7 bases, and 10 bases lay between the germline ends. The CDR3 length is 13 residues. The germline gives CDR1 SNHLY, CDR2 FYNNEI. The CDR3 region has the DNA TGTGCCAGCAGTGAGCGAGTCGGGAACACCATATATTTT. It specifies CASSERVGNTIYF.

The chain recombines TRBV2 with TRBJ2-5; TRBD2 might be the D (8 bases). The CDR3 covers 14 residues. V was clipped by 7 bases and J by 7 bases, with 19 bases between them. Per germline, CDR1 SNHLY and CDR2 FYNNEI. CDR3 residues: CASNNRGAGGTQYF. The CDR3 DNA is TGTGCCAGCAACAACAGGGGCGCGGGGGGGACCCAGTACTTC.

V and J are TRBV7-9 and TRBJ1-5; D uncertain. CDR1 is SEHNR, CDR2 FQNEAQ, per germline (reference sequence). V was cut by 4 bases and J by 5 bases, with 6 bases left in between. The CDR3 sequence is 12 residues long. CDR3 sequence: CASSSTDQPQHF. CDR3 nucleotides: TGTGCCAGCAGCTCTACCGATCAGCCCCAGCATTTT. Drawing the rest from reference TRBV7-9 and TRBJ1-5, the complete variable domain is DTGVSQNPRHKITKRGQNVTFRCDPISEHNRLYWYRQTLGQGPEFLTYFQNEAQLEKSRLLSDRFSAERPKGSFSTLEIQRTEQGDSAMYLCASSSTDQPQHFGDGTRLSIL.

The CDR3 coding sequence is TGTGCCAGCAGCACCCCCTACGGGACAGGGGGCAACGAGCAGTACTTC. It yields the protein CASSTPYGTGGNEQYF. J is TRBJ2-7 and V is TRBV7-9; 12 bases fit TRBD1. CDR3 length: 16 amino acids. The germline V gene encodes CDR1 SEHNR and CDR2 FQNEAQ (reference sequence). The V segment lost 5 bases and the J segment 5 bases; nucleotides outside the gene matches: 10.

The chain uses TRBV5-6 and TRBJ2-6, with TRBD1 matching 7 bases. The CDR3 extends over 17 amino acids. Germline-derived CDR1 and CDR2 are SGHDT and YYEEEE. Losses at the gene ends were 4 bases for V and 4 bases for J; bases not matched to a gene: 11. The CDR3 nucleotides are TGTGCCAGCAGCCTGGGACAGCCCCTGGGGGGGGCCAACGTCCTGACTTTC. It specifies CASSLGQPLGGANVLTF.

The V call is TRBV6-5, the J call TRBJ2-5; TRBD2 matches at 10 bases. Germline CDR1 and CDR2: MNHEY and SVGAGI. The trim removed 2 bases at V and 5 bases at J, leaving 8 bases unmatched. The CDR3 contains 16 residues. The DNA for the CDR3 is TGTGCCAGCAGTTACAGGCCTAGCGGGGGATCTGAGACCCAGTACTTC. Its translation: CASSYRPSGGSETQYF.

The genes are TRBV10-3 and TRBJ2-2; maybe TRBD1 (6 bases). This CDR3 region has 14 residues. The ends were cut back, 10 bases at V and 3 bases at J, with 15 bases in the middle. Per the germline V gene, CDR1 is ENHRY and CDR2 is SYGVKD. The CDR3 DNA reads TGTGCCACCTCCGGACAGACCGACACCGGGGAGCTGTTTTTT. This codes for CATSGQTDTGELFF.

The chain links TRBV7-2 to TRBJ1-5; 10 bases line up with TRBD1. The CDR3 sequence is 15 residues long. Germline V gives CDR1 SGHTA, CDR2 FQGNSA. V trimming: 3 bases; J trimming: 4 bases; junction bases outside the gene matches: 3. The CDR3 spells CASSFGTGANQPQHF. The CDR3 DNA follows: TGTGCCAGCAGCTTCGGGACAGGGGCTAATCAGCCCCAGCATTTT.

The V and J genes are TRBV28 and TRBJ1-6; 10 bases fit TRBD1. This CDR3 spans 17 amino acids. Germline V CDR1 and CDR2: MDHEN, SYDVKM. Trimming removed 0 bases from V and 6 bases from J; junction bases left unmatched: 5. Here the CDR3 reads CASSLWDRGVGNSPLHF. The DNA for the CDR3 is TGTGCCAGCAGTTTATGGGACAGGGGGGTTGGTAATTCACCCCTCCACTTT.

The rearrangement links TRBV10-3 to TRBJ2-3, with D possibly matching TRBD1 (6 bases). The CDR3 contains 12 residues. Germline CDR1 reads ENHRY; CDR2 reads SYGVKD. V lost 3 bases and J lost 6, with 7 bases in between. The CDR3 DNA sequence: TGTGCCATCAGTGAAAGGGGGGATACGCAGTATTTT. Translated, it gives CAISERGDTQYF.

The rearrangement uses TRBV7-2 and TRBJ2-6; 8 bases line up with TRBD2. The CDR3 runs to 15 residues. Germline V gene lookup returns CDR1 SGHTA and CDR2 FQGNSA. The V and J ends lost 5 bases and 2 bases, in that order; junction bases with no gene match: 2. The CDR3 DNA is TGTGCCAGCAGCCCGGGGGGGCCTGGGGCCAACGTCCTGACTTTC. Encoded protein: CASSPGGPGANVLTF.

V usage is TRBV2 and J usage is TRBJ2-3; D unclear. This CDR3 is 13 amino acids long. V gave up 5 bases and J gave up 10 bases, with 16 bases separating them. Germline loops: CDR1 SNHLY, CDR2 FYNNEI. In DNA form, the CDR3 reads TGTGCCAGCAGTCGGATGGCCCAGGCATCGCAGTATTTT. This gives the protein CASSRMAQASQYF.

Worth noting for this clone: One end of the junction fails to match germline, which may point to a read error. The chain recombines TRBV7-9 with TRBJ2-1; 10 bases map to TRBD2. This CDR3 contains 17 residues. The germline gives CDR1 SEHNR, CDR2 FQNEAQ (reference sequence). The DNA of the CDR3 is TGTTCCAGCAGCTTAGGGAAGCTAGCGGGGGCCCACAATGAGCAGTTCTTC. Its translation is CSSSLGKLAGAHNEQFF.

The chain recombines TRBV9 with TRBJ1-1; D gene uncertain. There are 12 residues in the CDR3. CDR1 is SGDLS and CDR2 is YYNGEE in the germline V gene. The V and J ends lost 3 bases and 3 bases respectively, with 6 bases between them. The CDR3, as DNA: TGTGCCAGCAGCGAGGGAGACACTGAAGCTTTCTTT. Translation: CASSEGDTEAFF.

This clone was seen ten or more times. The rearrangement joins TRBV12-2 to TRBJ1-1; the D call of TRBD1 is as the table states it, not checked on the DNA. TRBV12-2 represents a pseudogene. This CDR3 is built from 14 residues. The CDR3 DNA reads TGTGCAAGTCGCTTAGACCAGTCTAACACTGAAGCTTTCTTT. Amino acids: CASRLDQSNTEAFF.

The chain couples TRBV7-8 to TRBJ1-5; D is unresolved. The V gene lost 1 base and the J gene lost 2 bases, with 12 bases spanning the gap. The CDR3 contains 16 residues. Germline CDR1 SGHVS, CDR2 FQNEAQ. The CDR3 is CASSLVAGSGNQPQHF. CDR3 in DNA: TGTGCCAGCAGCTTAGTAGCGGGGTCGGGCAATCAGCCCCAGCATTTT. The whole variable domain, filled in from reference TRBV7-8 and TRBJ1-5, reads GAGVSQSPRYKVAKRGQDVALRCDPISGHVSLFWYQQALGQGPEFLTYFQNEAQLDKSGLPSDRFFAERPEGSVSTLKIQRTQQEDSAVYLCASSLVAGSGNQPQHFGDGTRLSIL.

This clone was seen a few times. The rearrangement uses TRBV27 and TRBJ1-2; 8 bases map to TRBD1. Per germline, CDR1 MNHEY and CDR2 SMNVEV (reference sequence). The length of the CDR3 is 14 residues. Trimming took 2 bases from V and 6 from J; bases not matched to a gene: 5. The DNA of the CDR3 is TGTGCCAGCAGTTTACGACCGACAGGGGATGGCTACACCTTC. Protein: CASSLRPTGDGYTF.

This sequence joins TRBV2 and TRBJ2-5, with TRBD1 matching 9 bases. CDR1 SNHLY and CDR2 FYNNEI come from the germline V gene. This CDR3 comprises 16 residues. V dropped 6 bases and J dropped 5; count of bases not matched to a gene: 13. In nucleotides, the CDR3 is TGTGCCAGCAGGAGAGCGGGACAGGGCTTTCGGGAGACCCAGTACTTC. It specifies CASRRAGQGFRETQYF.

Only one count was recorded for this clone. The rearrangement uses TRBV27 and TRBJ1-6; no clear D. V gave up 3 bases and J gave up 0 bases, with 15 bases separating them. The CDR3 is 18 residues long. The germline CDR1 and CDR2 sequences are MNHEY and SMNVEV (reference sequence). The CDR3, as DNA: TGTGCCAGCAGTTTCCCAGTTTTGGTTTGCTCCTATAATTCACCCCTCCACTTT. This translates into CASSFPVLVCSYNSPLHF.

The J gene is TRBJ2-7, the V gene TRBV5-1; 10 nucleotides agree with TRBD2. The germline V gene has CDR1 SGHRS and CDR2 YFSETQ. Losses at the gene ends were 3 bases for V and 3 bases for J; bases not matched to a gene: 6. This CDR3 region has 15 residues. Here the CDR3 reads CASSSPERGGYEQYF. CDR3 in DNA: TGCGCCAGCAGCTCACCCGAGCGGGGGGGCTACGAGCAGTACTTC. The whole variable domain, remainder taken from reference TRBV5-1 and TRBJ2-7, is KAGVTQTPRYLIKTRGQQVTLSCSPISGHRSVSWYQQTPGQGLQFLFEYFSETQRNKGNFPGRFSGRQFSNSRSEMNVSTLELGDSALYLCASSSPERGGYEQYFGPGTRLTVT.

This chain uses TRBV5-1 with TRBJ2-3; TRBD2 agrees at 8 bases. The CDR3 runs 16 residues. The germline gives CDR1 SGHRS, CDR2 YFSETQ. J gave up 3 bases and V 7 bases, and 13 bases lay outside the gene matches. The CDR3 protein is CASGGGSLGMTDTQYF. In DNA, the CDR3 is TGCGCCAGCGGCGGGGGGTCGCTGGGGATGACAGATACGCAGTATTTT.